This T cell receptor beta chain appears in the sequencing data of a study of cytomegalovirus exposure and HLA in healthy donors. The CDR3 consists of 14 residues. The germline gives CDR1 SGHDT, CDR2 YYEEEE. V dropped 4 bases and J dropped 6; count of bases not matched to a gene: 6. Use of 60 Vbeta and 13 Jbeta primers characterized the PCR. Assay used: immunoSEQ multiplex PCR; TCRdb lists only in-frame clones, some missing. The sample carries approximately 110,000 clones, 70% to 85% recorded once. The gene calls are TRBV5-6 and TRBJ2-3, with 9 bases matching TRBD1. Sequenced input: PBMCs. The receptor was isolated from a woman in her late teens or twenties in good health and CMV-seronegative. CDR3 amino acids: CASSQQGAMDTQYF. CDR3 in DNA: TGTGCCAGCAGCCAACAGGGGGCGATGGATACGCAGTATTTT.